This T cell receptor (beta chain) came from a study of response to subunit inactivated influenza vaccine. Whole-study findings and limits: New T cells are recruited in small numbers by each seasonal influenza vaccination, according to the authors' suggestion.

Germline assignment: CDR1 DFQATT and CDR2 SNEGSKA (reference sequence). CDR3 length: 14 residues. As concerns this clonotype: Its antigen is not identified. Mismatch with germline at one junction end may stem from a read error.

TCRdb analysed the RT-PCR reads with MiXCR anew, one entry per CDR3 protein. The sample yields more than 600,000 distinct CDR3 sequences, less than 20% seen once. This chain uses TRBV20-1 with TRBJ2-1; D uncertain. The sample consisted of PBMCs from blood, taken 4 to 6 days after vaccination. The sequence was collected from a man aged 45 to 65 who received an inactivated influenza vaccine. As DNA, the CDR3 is TGTAGACCCAAGCCATCCCTTCTCTACAATGAGCAGTTCTTC. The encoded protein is CRPKPSLLYNEQFF.